This T cell receptor beta chain was captured by sequencing in a study of T-cell memory formation after mild COVID-19. Study at large: Clustering of TCRs was largely donor specific.

Sample barcodes and UMIs were carried by the TCR alpha and TCR beta cDNA libraries that 5'RACE generated with constant-segment primers. TCRdb re-analysed the 5' RACE reads in MiXCR, keeping a single row per CDR3 protein. The sample records just under 550,000 distinct CDR3 sequences, 20% being singletons. The germline V gene encodes CDR1 SGHRS and CDR2 YFSETQ. The V gene lost 4 bases and the J gene lost 6 bases, with 18 bases spanning the gap. CDR3 length equals 15 residues. Findings and caveats of the study: Day 37-peaking second-wave clones had unconfirmed SARS-CoV-2 specificity. A second wave expanding day 15 to 37 was CD4+-biased; contracting clones were balanced.

In the case of this clonotype: Its antigen remains unknown.

Sequencing used PBMCs or a T cell subset sorted from them (not recorded which). This clonotype was sampled from an adult woman who had mild COVID-19 (a few samples of this study predate the infection). Cell type and time point are not known. The chain links TRBV5-1 to TRBJ2-3, with D uncertain. The CDR3 sequence is CASSEGDTSGDTQYF. The DNA for the CDR3 is TGCGCCAGCAGCGAAGGAGACACCTCCGGGGATACGCAGTATTTT.